This T cell receptor (beta chain) stems from a study of blood T cell repertoires in COVID-19. The overall study: The origin of the acute and convalescent COVID-19 samples was the United States, Italy and Spain. Sources were T cells, B-cell-depleted T cells, or PBMCs; the material itself was cDNA or gDNA.

TCRdb's table, derived via immunoSEQ multiplex PCR, lists solely in-frame clones and lacks some. Among approximately 160,000 clones listed, over 85% were seen once. V lost 5 bases and J lost 4, with 9 bases in between. The length of the CDR3 is 13 residues. The germline V gene encodes CDR1 SGHVS and CDR2 FQNEAQ. While infection was still active, Seattle patients were enrolled and then followed longitudinally. This receptor was obtained from a woman in her fifties or sixties with COVID-19, enrolled during active disease. This rearrangement joins TRBV7-8 to TRBJ1-3; perhaps TRBD1 as D (5 bases). The sequenced sample was peripheral blood. The CDR3 sequence is CASSTRQGNTIYF. CDR3 DNA: TGTGCCAGCAGCACCCGACAGGGAAACACCATATATTTT. Using reference TRBV7-8 and TRBJ1-3 for the parts outside the CDR3, the full variable domain is GAGVSQSPRYKVAKRGQDVALRCDPISGHVSLFWYQQALGQGPEFLTYFQNEAQLDKSGLPSDRFFAERPEGSVSTLKIQRTQQEDSAVYLCASSTRQGNTIYFGEGSWLTVV.